This T cell receptor beta chain was sequenced during a study of shared clonotypes between healthy human individuals. Findings and caveats of the study: Memory subsets generally showed smaller estimated richness than naive subsets did.

Looked up from germline, CDR1 is SEHNR and CDR2 is FQNEAQ (reference sequence). Germline trimming cut 4 bases from V and 2 bases from J; bases unmatched to any gene: 8. The CDR3 is made up of 16 amino acids. CD45RO-negative CD8 cells positively selected for CCR7 made up the naive population, which excluded terminally differentiated effector memory CD45RA+ cells. HIV-negative, healthy adults without recent acute infections or vaccinations were the donors. Details on this clone: Its target is not known.

Using approximately 200 ng DNA, tens of thousands of T cell genomes, the sorted-subset replicate PCRs were run. The protocol was immunoSEQ multiplex PCR, while the TCRdb copy is restricted to in-frame clones and leaves out a portion. The repertoire holds under 1 million clones, with 80% to 95% as singletons. Material for sequencing was naive CD8+ T cells sorted from blood. The chain joins TRBV7-9 to TRBJ2-1; 7 bases fit TRBD2. This receptor was identified in a man under 40 in good health. CDR3 DNA sequence: TGTGCCAGCAGCTCTGTGATAGCGGGTGCCTACAATGAGCAGTTCTTC. As protein: CASSSVIAGAYNEQFF.